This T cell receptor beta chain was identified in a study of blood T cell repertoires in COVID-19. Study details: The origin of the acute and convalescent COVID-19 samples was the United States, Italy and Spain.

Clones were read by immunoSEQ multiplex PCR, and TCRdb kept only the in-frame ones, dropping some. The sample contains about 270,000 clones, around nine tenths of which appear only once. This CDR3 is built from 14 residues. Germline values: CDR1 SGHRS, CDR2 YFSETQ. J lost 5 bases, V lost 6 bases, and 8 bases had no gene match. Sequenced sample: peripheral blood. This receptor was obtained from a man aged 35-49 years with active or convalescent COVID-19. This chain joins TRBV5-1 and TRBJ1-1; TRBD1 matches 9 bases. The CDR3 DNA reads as TGCGCCAGCACCGGACAGGGGAGTTGGACTGAAGCTTTCTTT. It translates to CASTGQGSWTEAFF.